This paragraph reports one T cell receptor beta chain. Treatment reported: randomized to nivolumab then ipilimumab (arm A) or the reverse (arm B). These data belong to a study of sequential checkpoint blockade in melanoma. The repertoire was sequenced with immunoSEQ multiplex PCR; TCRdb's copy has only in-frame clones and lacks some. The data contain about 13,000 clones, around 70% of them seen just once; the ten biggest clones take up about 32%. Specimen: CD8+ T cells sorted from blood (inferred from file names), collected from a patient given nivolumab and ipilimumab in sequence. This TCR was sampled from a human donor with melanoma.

CDR3 DNA: TGTGCCAGCAGTTACAACTACGAGCAGTACTTC. This codes for CASSYNYEQYF. V gene TRBV6-1 combines with J gene TRBJ2-7; no definite D call. Trimming shortened V by 5 bases and J by 3 bases, and 5 bases separated the two germline ends. The germline CDR1 and CDR2 sequences are MNHNS and SASEGT. This CDR3 region has 11 residues.